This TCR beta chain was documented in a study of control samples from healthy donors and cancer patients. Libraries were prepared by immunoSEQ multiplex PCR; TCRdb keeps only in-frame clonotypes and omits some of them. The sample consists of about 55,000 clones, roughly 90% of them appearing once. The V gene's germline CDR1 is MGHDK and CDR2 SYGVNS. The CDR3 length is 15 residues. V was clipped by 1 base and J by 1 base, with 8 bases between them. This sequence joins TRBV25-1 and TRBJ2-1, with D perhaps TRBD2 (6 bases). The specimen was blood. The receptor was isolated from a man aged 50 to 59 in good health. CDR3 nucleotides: TGTGCCAGCAGTGAATTCGCGGGGTCCTACAATGAGCAGTTCTTC. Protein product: CASSEFAGSYNEQFF.